The 31 T cell receptor beta chains listed next were all sequenced from one sample in a study of OX40 agonist ivuxolimab in advanced cancers. Sequencing was performed with immunoSEQ multiplex PCR; in TCRdb, only in-frame clones are kept and a portion is missing. The sample shows tens of thousands of clones, 80% to 85% of them seen only once. The source was CD4+ or CD8+ T cells sorted from blood, collected in a trial of the OX40 agonist ivuxolimab. All receptors come from an adult with an advanced solid tumor such as melanoma, head and neck, liver or kidney cancer.

The V call is TRBV7-9, the J call TRBJ1-1; 7 positions agree with TRBD1. CDR3 length: 15 amino acids. Losses at the gene ends were 4 bases for V and 1 base for J; bases not matched to a gene: 6. Per germline, CDR1 SEHNR and CDR2 FQNEAQ (reference sequence). The CDR3 nucleotides read TGTGCCAGCAGCTCCCCGGGACAGAAGAACACTGAAGCTTTCTTT. Translating gives CASSSPGQKNTEAFF.

V usage is TRBV4-1 and J usage is TRBJ1-1; no definite D call. V was pared by 0 bases and J by 5 bases, with 13 bases between. Germline V gives CDR1 MGHRA, CDR2 YSYEKL. This CDR3 is built from 15 residues. Written as DNA, the CDR3 is TGCGCCAGCAGCCAAGATAGTGCCCCGAGGACTGAAGCTTTCTTT. This translates into CASSQDSAPRTEAFF.

The V gene is TRBV15, the J gene TRBJ1-1, with D unresolved. Germline CDR1 LNHNV, CDR2 YYDKDF (reference sequence). V lost 5 bases and J lost 0, with 7 bases in between. The CDR3 spans 13 residues. For the CDR3, the DNA is TGTGCCACCAGCTCTAGAATGAACACTGAAGCTTTCTTT. It is translated as CATSSRMNTEAFF. The full variable domain, with the rest looked up from reference TRBV15 and TRBJ1-1, is DAMVIQNPRYQVTQFGKPVTLSCSQTLNHNVMYWYQQKSSQAPKLLFHYYDKDFNNEADTPDNFQSRRPNTSFCFLDIRSPGLGDTAMYLCATSSRMNTEAFFGQGTRLTVV.

The chain combines TRBV11-3 with TRBJ1-3; D gene ambiguous. From germline, CDR1 is SGHNT and CDR2 YENEEA. The V end was cut by 2 bases, the J end by 4 bases, with 12 bases between. The CDR3 loop spans 15 amino acids. For the CDR3, the DNA is TGTGCCAGCAGCTTAACCCCAGTGGCCGGAAACACCATATATTTT. Its translation: CASSLTPVAGNTIYF.

The chain joins TRBV15 to TRBJ2-7; no definite D call. The CDR3 loop spans 15 amino acids. Germline CDR1 reads LNHNV; CDR2 reads YYDKDF (reference sequence). The ends were cut back, 0 bases at V and 4 bases at J, with 13 bases in the middle. This CDR3 is CATSRDLLSPYEQYF. The CDR3 DNA follows: TGTGCCACCAGCAGAGATCTGCTGTCCCCTTACGAGCAGTACTTC. Using reference TRBV15 and TRBJ2-7 for the parts outside the CDR3, the full variable domain is DAMVIQNPRYQVTQFGKPVTLSCSQTLNHNVMYWYQQKSSQAPKLLFHYYDKDFNNEADTPDNFQSRRPNTSFCFLDIRSPGLGDTAMYLCATSRDLLSPYEQYFGPGTRLTVT.

The V call is TRBV18, the J call TRBJ2-3; possible D gene TRBD2, 5 bases. Trimming took off 5 bases at V and 2 bases at J, with 14 bases between the two ends. The CDR3 contains 15 residues. Germline V CDR1 and CDR2: KGHSH, LQKENI. CDR3 nucleotide sequence: TGTGCCAGCTCATGGGCCGCTAGCTACACAGATACGCAGTATTTT. Its translation: CASSWAASYTDTQYF.

The V call is TRBV5-4, the J call TRBJ2-7; D gene unclear. CDR3 length: 13 amino acids. Germline V lookup: CDR1 SGHNT, CDR2 YYREEE (reference sequence). Trimming took 0 bases from V and 5 from J, leaving 9 bases between them. CDR3 amino acids: CASSLDQVNEQYF. The CDR3 nucleotides are TGTGCCAGCAGCTTGGACCAGGTAAACGAGCAGTACTTC.

The chain couples TRBV2 to TRBJ1-2, with D perhaps TRBD1 (5 bases). V dropped 5 bases and J dropped 5 bases, with 9 bases sitting between them. The CDR3 extends over 12 amino acids. The germline gives CDR1 SNHLY, CDR2 FYNNEI. As DNA, the CDR3 is TGTGCCAGCAGTCAGGGAGGGTATGGCTACACCTTC. Amino acid sequence: CASSQGGYGYTF.

The rearrangement joins TRBV6-5 to TRBJ2-3, with 9 bases identical to TRBD2. With V trimmed by 3 bases and J by 5 bases, 3 bases remained unmatched. Germline lookup yields CDR1 MNHEY and CDR2 SVGAGI. The CDR3 length is 14 residues. CDR3 amino acids: CASSYSGGEDTQYF. As DNA, the CDR3 is TGTGCCAGCAGTTATAGCGGGGGTGAAGATACGCAGTATTTT.

This clone showed up just once. The V call is TRBV6-5, the J call TRBJ2-7, with 11 positions matching TRBD2. The CDR3 covers 14 residues. Trimming removed 6 bases from V and 5 bases from J; junction bases left unmatched: 6. Germline V gene data show CDR1 as MNHEY and CDR2 as SVGAGI. CDR3 residues: CASSPLSGGDEQYF. The CDR3 DNA follows: TGTGCCAGCAGCCCACTTAGCGGGGGGGACGAGCAGTACTTC.

The chain links TRBV10-3 to TRBJ1-1; the match to TRBD1 covers 7 bases. V shed 6 bases and J 5 bases; nucleotides not matched to a gene: 3. CDR3 length: 12 residues. Germline V CDR1 and CDR2: ENHRY, SYGVKD. This CDR3 is CAIRLTGTEAFF. Here the CDR3 DNA reads TGTGCCATCAGACTGACAGGGACTGAAGCTTTCTTT.

V gene TRBV18 combines with J gene TRBJ1-3; D is unclear. Per germline, CDR1 KGHSH and CDR2 LQKENI. V was pared by 2 bases and J by 4 bases, with 18 bases between. The CDR3 is 17 amino acids. The CDR3 sequence is CASSPRTTDQKGNTIYF. In nucleotides, the CDR3 is TGTGCCAGCTCACCAAGGACGACGGACCAAAAGGGAAACACCATATATTTT.

The chain couples TRBV7-9 to TRBJ2-7; 7 positions agree with TRBD1. Per germline, CDR1 SEHNR and CDR2 FQNEAQ (reference sequence). V shed 2 bases and J 8 bases; nucleotides not matched to a gene: 6. The CDR3 totals 13 residues. In DNA, the CDR3 is TGTGCCAGCAGCTTACCGGGACAGAAAAAGCAGTACTTC. Protein product: CASSLPGQKKQYF.

V and J are TRBV19 and TRBJ1-4; 7 bases match TRBD1. V lost 5 bases and J lost 4; bases outside the gene matches: 4. The CDR3 covers 14 residues. Germline CDR1 reads LNHDA; CDR2 reads SQIVND (reference sequence). CDR3 in amino acids: CASSLGTDNEKLFF. CDR3 bases: TGTGCCAGTAGTCTAGGGACAGATAATGAAAAACTGTTTTTT.

The V and J genes are TRBV9 and TRBJ2-1, with D possibly matching TRBD1 (6 bases). The ends were cut back, 0 bases at V and 4 bases at J, with 11 bases in the middle. CDR3 length: 15 amino acids. Germline CDR1 reads SGDLS; CDR2 reads YYNGEE. CDR3 amino acids: CASSVDQGGYNEQFF. The CDR3 region has the DNA TGTGCCAGCAGCGTAGATCAAGGGGGTTACAATGAGCAGTTCTTC. The full variable domain, its missing parts supplied by reference TRBV9 and TRBJ2-1, is DSGVTQTPKHLITATGQRVTLRCSPRSGDLSVYWYQQSLDQGLQFLIQYYNGEERAKGNILERFSAQQFPDLHSELNLSSLELGDSALYFCASSVDQGGYNEQFFGPGTRLTVL.

The chain uses TRBV6-1 and TRBJ1-4; D is uncertain. There are 14 residues in the CDR3. From germline, CDR1 is MNHNS and CDR2 SASEGT. V lost 3 bases, J lost 0 bases, and 5 bases lay in between. CDR3: CASSDYATNEKLFF. CDR3 bases: TGTGCCAGCAGTGACTATGCAACTAATGAAAAACTGTTTTTT.

The V gene is TRBV4-2, the J gene TRBJ2-5, with 7 bases lining up with TRBD1. V lost 3 bases to trimming and J lost 4 bases; unmatched junction nucleotides: 5. The CDR3 consists of 14 residues. Germline lookup yields CDR1 LGHNA and CDR2 YNFKEQ. CDR3 loop: CASSQGDSRETQYF. CDR3 DNA sequence: TGTGCCAGCAGCCAGGGGGACAGCCGAGAGACCCAGTACTTC.

This chain connects TRBV29-1 to TRBJ2-2; TRBD1 or TRBD2 may be the D gene (5 bases each). Germline CDR1 and CDR2: SQVTM and ANQGSEA. Trimming shortened V by 4 bases and J by 2 bases, and 14 bases separated the two germline ends. The CDR3 loop spans 15 amino acids. Here the CDR3 DNA reads TGCAGCGTTGGAGGGGTCGGGTATAACACCGGGGAGCTGTTTTTT. This translates into CSVGGVGYNTGELFF.

The rearrangement uses TRBV18 and TRBJ1-5; possibly TRBD1 for D (5 bases). The CDR3 runs to 14 residues. V was shortened by 2 bases and J by 6 bases, with 11 bases between the two germline ends. Germline V gene sequence: CDR1 KGHSH, CDR2 LQKENI. The chain's CDR3 is CASSPLQEGQPQHF. CDR3 DNA: TGTGCCAGCTCACCATTACAGGAAGGTCAGCCCCAGCATTTT.

This clone was detected only once. The genes are TRBV28 and TRBJ1-4; no definite D call. Looked up from germline, CDR1 is MDHEN and CDR2 is SYDVKM. The germline V and J ends were trimmed by 7 bases and 7 bases, with 13 bases remaining between them. This CDR3 is built from 13 residues. CDR3 DNA: TGTGCCAGCAACTACGGGTTGGGTGAAAAACTGTTTTTT. It encodes CASNYGLGEKLFF.

V is TRBV5-4 and J is TRBJ1-3; D is possibly TRBD1 (5 bases). Germline assignment: CDR1 SGHNT and CDR2 YYREEE (reference sequence). The CDR3 totals 14 residues. V was pared by 4 bases and J by 4 bases, with 12 bases between. DNA of the CDR3: TGTGCCAGCAGCCTCGGGACCGCCGGAAACACCATATATTTT. Translation: CASSLGTAGNTIYF. The whole variable domain, filled in from reference TRBV5-4 and TRBJ1-3, reads ETGVTQSPTHLIKTRGQQVTLRCSSQSGHNTVSWYQQALGQGPQFIFQYYREEENGRGNFPPRFSGLQFPNYSSELNVNALELDDSALYLCASSLGTAGNTIYFGEGSWLTVV.

The rearrangement joins TRBV6-5 to TRBJ2-3; D perhaps matches TRBD2 (6 bases). Deletions cut 6 bases from V and 0 bases from J, with 13 bases between. The CDR3 is 15 amino acids. Germline V gene sequence: CDR1 MNHEY, CDR2 SVGAGI. The CDR3: CASRRTGTSTDTQYF. In nucleotides, the CDR3 is TGTGCCAGCAGACGGACGGGGACTAGCACAGATACGCAGTATTTT.

V is TRBV25-1 and J is TRBJ2-6; unclear D gene. V gave up 1 base and J gave up 0 bases, with 13 bases separating them. The V gene's germline CDR1 is MGHDK and CDR2 SYGVNS. The CDR3 runs 18 residues. CDR3 region: CASSEFWMGRSGANVLTF. In nucleotides, the CDR3 is TGTGCCAGCAGTGAATTTTGGATGGGTCGCTCTGGGGCCAACGTCCTGACTTTC. Drawing the rest from reference TRBV25-1 and TRBJ2-6, the complete variable domain is EADIYQTPRYLVIGTGKKITLECSQTMGHDKMYWYQQDPGMELHLIHYSYGVNSTEKGDLSSESTVSRIRTEHFPLTLESARPSHTSQYLCASSEFWMGRSGANVLTFGAGSRLTVL.

The J gene is TRBJ1-5, the V gene TRBV5-6; D is unclear. From germline, CDR1 is SGHDT and CDR2 YYEEEE. The CDR3 is 16 residues long. V lost 0 bases and J lost 5, with 15 bases in between. CDR3 sequence reads: CASSLGPSVDYQPQHF. In DNA, the CDR3 is TGTGCCAGCAGCTTGGGACCGAGTGTAGACTATCAGCCCCAGCATTTT.

The genes are TRBV30 and TRBJ1-1; D not certain. The CDR3 consists of 14 residues. The V end was cut by 4 bases, the J end by 2 bases, with 14 bases between. Germline CDR1 reads GTSNPN; CDR2 reads SVGIG (reference sequence). The CDR3 loop is CAWKRKAGNTEAFF. Here the CDR3 DNA reads TGTGCCTGGAAACGCAAGGCGGGAAACACTGAAGCTTTCTTT.

The chain joins TRBV7-2 to TRBJ2-1, with no clear D. This CDR3 is built from 13 residues. V was trimmed by 0 bases and J by 5 bases, leaving 5 bases between them. CDR1 and CDR2 from the germline V gene are SGHTA and FQGNSA. The CDR3 here is CASSLARDNEQFF. DNA for the CDR3: TGTGCCAGCAGCTTAGCTAGGGACAATGAGCAGTTCTTC.

This clone has a single count. The chain combines TRBV5-4 with TRBJ2-1, with TRBD2 matching over 13 bases. Germline V CDR1 and CDR2: SGHNT, YYREEE (reference sequence). V lost 0 bases and J lost 8; bases outside the gene matches: 2. The CDR3 is made up of 15 amino acids. CDR3 residues: CASSLGTSGGYEQFF. In DNA, the CDR3 is TGTGCCAGCAGCTTGGGGACTAGCGGGGGTTATGAGCAGTTCTTC.

This chain links TRBV5-6 with TRBJ2-7, with D maybe TRBD2 (7 bases). CDR1 and CDR2 (germline): SGHDT, YYEEEE. The CDR3 contains 15 residues. V was pared by 6 bases and J by 3 bases, with 19 bases between. The CDR3 DNA reads TGTGCCAGCATCCCGGGGGGCCAGGGCCTCTACGAGCAGTACTTC. This encodes CASIPGGQGLYEQYF.

The V gene is TRBV18, the J gene TRBJ2-3; 10 bases are shared with TRBD2. CDR1 KGHSH and CDR2 LQKENI come from the germline V gene. Trimming cost V 3 bases and J 3 bases; bases outside gene matches: 12. CDR3 length equals 18 residues. DNA of the CDR3: TGTGCCAGCTCACCCGTGCCAAGCGGGGGGGCCCGGACAGATACGCAGTATTTT. Translating gives CASSPVPSGGARTDTQYF.

CDR3 amino acids: CATSRAGAGRGEQYF. The CDR3 DNA reads as TGTGCCACCAGCAGAGCGGGGGCAGGGAGGGGCGAGCAGTACTTC. This rearrangement joins TRBV15 to TRBJ2-7; possible D gene TRBD2, 7 bases. With 1 base removed from V and 6 bases from J, the gap between germline ends came to 16 bases. The V gene's germline CDR1 is LNHNV and CDR2 YYDKDF (reference sequence). The CDR3 sequence is 15 residues long. Complete variable domain (other parts from reference TRBV15 and TRBJ2-7): DAMVIQNPRYQVTQFGKPVTLSCSQTLNHNVMYWYQQKSSQAPKLLFHYYDKDFNNEADTPDNFQSRRPNTSFCFLDIRSPGLGDTAMYLCATSRAGAGRGEQYFGPGTRLTVT.

The chain links TRBV6-1 to TRBJ1-2; D uncertain. Germline V CDR1 and CDR2: MNHNS, SASEGT. The V end lost 5 bases, the J end lost 6 bases, and 13 bases lay between the germline ends. The CDR3 spans 13 residues. Here the CDR3 DNA reads TGTGCCAGCAGTCCTACGGGATCGGATGGCTACACCTTC. Protein sequence: CASSPTGSDGYTF.